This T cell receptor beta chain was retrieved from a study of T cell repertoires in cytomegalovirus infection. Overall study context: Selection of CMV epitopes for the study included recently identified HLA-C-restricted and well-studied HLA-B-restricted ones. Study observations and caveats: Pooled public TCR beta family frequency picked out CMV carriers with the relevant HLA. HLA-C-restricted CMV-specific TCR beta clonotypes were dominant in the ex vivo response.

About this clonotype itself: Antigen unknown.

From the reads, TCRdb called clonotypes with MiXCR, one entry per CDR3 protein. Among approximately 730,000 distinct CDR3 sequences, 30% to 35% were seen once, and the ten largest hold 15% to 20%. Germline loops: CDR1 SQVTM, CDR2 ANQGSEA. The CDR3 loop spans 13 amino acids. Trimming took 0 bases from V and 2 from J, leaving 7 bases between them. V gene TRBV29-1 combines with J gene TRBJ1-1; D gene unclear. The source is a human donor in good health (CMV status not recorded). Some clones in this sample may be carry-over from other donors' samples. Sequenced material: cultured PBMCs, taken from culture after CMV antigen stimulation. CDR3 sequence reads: CSVEDVKNTEAFF. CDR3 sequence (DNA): TGCAGCGTTGAAGACGTCAAAAACACTGAAGCTTTCTTT.